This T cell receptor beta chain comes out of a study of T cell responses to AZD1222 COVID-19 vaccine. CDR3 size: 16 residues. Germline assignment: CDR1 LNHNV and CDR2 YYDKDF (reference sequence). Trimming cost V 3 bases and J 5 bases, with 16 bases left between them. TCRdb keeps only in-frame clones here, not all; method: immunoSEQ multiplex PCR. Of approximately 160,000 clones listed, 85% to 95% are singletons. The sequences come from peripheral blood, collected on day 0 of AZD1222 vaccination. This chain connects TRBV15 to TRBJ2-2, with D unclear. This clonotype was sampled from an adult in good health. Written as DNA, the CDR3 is TGTGCCACCAGCAGGGATAACCTACCTGCGACCGGGGAGCTGTTTTTT. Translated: CATSRDNLPATGELFF.